This TCR beta chain was profiled in a study of early T cells in non-severe SARS-CoV-2 infection. Across the study: Sequenced material consisted of bulk RNA (from unsorted whole blood), and chains were unpaired.

The TCR library protocol was used to attach unique molecular identifiers. These identifiers were attached to individual cDNA molecules. TCRdb reprocessed the 5' RACE reads with MiXCR, giving one entry per CDR3 protein. Of 35,000 to 50,000 distinct CDR3 sequences listed, 23% are singletons. General study results and limits: The matching step, a VDJdb search, favored anti-spike CD8 responses and missed private and CD4 specificities.

The CDR3 contains 14 residues. CDR1 is SGHNT and CDR2 is YYREEE in the germline V gene (reference sequence). The J segment lost 3 bases and the V segment lost 3 bases, leaving 6 bases of the junction unmatched. A few counts support this clonotype. Antigen specificity is unknown. The clonotype originates from an adult who was a healthcare worker with PCR-confirmed SARS-CoV-2 infection or an uninfected control (not recorded which). The rearrangement joins TRBV5-4 to TRBJ2-7; TRBD1 matches at 7 bases. Material: whole blood, obtained at baseline. CDR3 nucleotide sequence: TGTGCCAGCAGCTCCAGACAGGGCCACTACGAGCAGTACTTC. It translates to CASSSRQGHYEQYF. Together with reference TRBV5-4 and TRBJ2-7, the CDR3 gives the full variable domain: ETGVTQSPTHLIKTRGQQVTLRCSSQSGHNTVSWYQQALGQGPQFIFQYYREEENGRGNFPPRFSGLQFPNYSSELNVNALELDDSALYLCASSSRQGHYEQYFGPGTRLTVT.